The 7 T cell receptor beta chains presented below share a single source sample, sequenced in a study of OX40 agonist ivuxolimab in advanced cancers. Here immunoSEQ multiplex PCR was the method, and the copy in TCRdb shows in-frame clones only, minus some. Among some 90,000 clones, around 87% were seen once, and the ten largest hold about 4%. This specimen was CD4+ or CD8+ T cells sorted from blood, taken in a trial of the OX40 agonist ivuxolimab. Every receptor here comes from an adult with an advanced solid tumor such as melanoma, head and neck, liver or kidney cancer.

The count of this clone is one. This chain connects TRBV14 to TRBJ2-3; 12 nucleotides align to TRBD2. The CDR3 spans 14 residues. In germline, CDR1 is SGHDN, CDR2 FVKESK. The V gene end was trimmed by 8 bases and the J gene end by 3 bases; junction bases not matched to a gene: 3. Here the CDR3 reads CASSLAGGTDTQYF. The CDR3 nucleotides read TGTGCCAGCTCACTAGCGGGAGGTACAGATACGCAGTATTTT.

This clone was recorded once. The chain couples TRBV7-8 to TRBJ1-1; 7 bases map to TRBD1. Losses at the gene ends were 6 bases for V and 0 bases for J; bases not matched to a gene: 7. CDR1 and CDR2 (germline): SGHVS, FQNEAQ. CDR3 size: 15 residues. CDR3 sequence: CASRNRQGLNTEAFF. The CDR3 DNA sequence: TGTGCCAGCAGGAACAGACAGGGATTGAACACTGAAGCTTTCTTT.

In this sample, this clone turned up a few times. This chain links TRBV4-1 with TRBJ1-2; 7 positions match TRBD1. With 1 base clipped from V and 4 bases from J, the junction kept 3 bases outside the gene matches. The CDR3 sequence is 14 residues long. Germline loops: CDR1 MGHRA, CDR2 YSYEKL. The DNA of the CDR3 is TGCGCCAGCAGCCAAGGGACAGGCCTCTATGGCTACACCTTC. As protein: CASSQGTGLYGYTF.

V and J are TRBV28 and TRBJ2-7; D remains unclear. Trimming pared 4 bases from V and 3 bases from J, leaving 25 bases between. The CDR3 is made up of 18 amino acids. Germline V CDR1 and CDR2: MDHEN, SYDVKM. CDR3 amino acids: CASSYPSMNPGSLYEQYF. Here the CDR3 DNA reads TGTGCCAGCAGTTATCCTTCCATGAATCCGGGTTCCCTCTACGAGCAGTACTTC.

The chain uses TRBV6-5 and TRBJ2-7; D gene ambiguous. The CDR3 has 11 residues. The germline V and J ends were trimmed by 2 bases and 9 bases, with 8 bases remaining between them. Germline lookup yields CDR1 MNHEY and CDR2 SVGAGI. CDR3 amino acids: CASSYSWGQYF. CDR3 sequence (DNA): TGTGCCAGCAGTTACAGTTGGGGGCAGTACTTC.

The rearrangement uses TRBV5-1 and TRBJ1-2; 7 bases fit TRBD1. With 4 bases clipped from V and 0 bases from J, the junction kept 6 bases outside the gene matches. Germline CDR1 is SGHRS and CDR2 is YFSETQ. There are 15 residues in the CDR3. CDR3 protein: CASSPTTGTNYGYTF. CDR3 nucleotide sequence: TGCGCCAGCAGCCCGACGACAGGGACTAACTATGGCTACACCTTC.

This chain connects TRBV6-5 to TRBJ1-1, with D unclear. V was cut by 8 bases and J by 4 bases, with 8 bases left in between. The CDR3 is made up of 11 amino acids. The germline CDR1 and CDR2 sequences are MNHEY and SVGAGI. CDR3 DNA: TGTGCCAGCGCGTTCGGCACTGAAGCTTTCTTT. It yields the protein CASAFGTEAFF.